Each of the 11 T cell receptor beta chains below was sequenced from the same sample in a study of metastatic and nonmetastatic thyroid tumors (dated by TCRdb to 2020 to 2022). No patient had received any treatment before thyroid surgery. Libraries came from PCR. The data were produced on an Illumina HiSeq 4000. TCRdb handled the public reads itself, with Q25 trimming in fastp and clone calling in MiXCR, and kept productive beta chains. The sample table lists over 50,000 clones, 25% to 35% of them with a count of one. The top ten clonotypes cover approximately 16% of the sample. The sample comprised blood. These receptors came from a female donor with papillary thyroid cancer or a benign thyroid nodule (not recorded which). Some clones in this sample may be carry-over from other donors' samples.

The table lists this clone with a few counts. J is TRBJ1-3 and V is TRBV6-1, with a tentative D call TRBD1 (5 bases). In germline, CDR1 is MNHNS, CDR2 SASEGT. V was trimmed by 7 bases and J by 4 bases, leaving 20 bases between them. The CDR3 runs 16 residues. CDR3 nucleotides: TGTGCCAGCACCTTGGGGGGGGTTTCGGTCGGAAACACCATATATTTT. Its protein product is CASTLGGVSVGNTIYF.

In its sample, this clone was seen a few times. The chain recombines TRBV19 with TRBJ2-2; D remains unclear. The germline V gene has CDR1 LNHDA and CDR2 SQIVND (reference sequence). Deletions cut 1 base from V and 0 bases from J, with 3 bases between. CDR3 size: 14 residues. The CDR3 sequence is CASSIGPNTGELFF. CDR3 bases: TGTGCCAGTAGTATAGGACCGAACACCGGGGAGCTGTTTTTT. The complete variable domain, with remaining parts taken from reference TRBV19 and TRBJ2-2, reads DGGITQSPKYLFRKEGQNVTLSCEQNLNHDAMYWYRQDPGQGLRLIYYSQIVNDFQKGDIAEGYSVSREKKESFPLTVTSAQKNPTAFYLCASSIGPNTGELFFGEGSRLTVL.

The table lists this clone with a few counts. The chain employs TRBV6-1 and TRBJ2-7; D remains ambiguous. Germline loops: CDR1 MNHNS, CDR2 SASEGT. This CDR3 has 11 residues. Trimming stripped 8 bases from V and 6 bases from J, with 11 bases between. The CDR3 bases are TGTGCCAGCGGGATCGACGGCGAGCAGTACTTC. Amino acid sequence: CASGIDGEQYF.

V gene TRBV6-1 combines with J gene TRBJ2-1; D remains unclear. The V gene's germline CDR1 is MNHNS and CDR2 SASEGT. Between the trimmed V and J ends, which lost 6 bases and 2 bases, there was a span of 14 bases. The CDR3 length is 15 residues. This chain's CDR3 is CASRKEYLPYNEQFF. CDR3 DNA: TGTGCCAGCAGAAAAGAGTACCTCCCCTACAATGAGCAGTTCTTC.

This rearrangement joins TRBV10-1 to TRBJ2-5, with TRBD1 as a possible D gene (5 bases). The germline V gene encodes CDR1 WNHNN and CDR2 SYGVQD (reference sequence). The CDR3 is 18 amino acids. Trimming cost V 4 bases and J 5 bases, with 26 bases left between them. The CDR3 DNA follows: TGCGCCAGCAGTGTGTGGTCAGAAGGTCCCCCTTGGGGCGAGACCCAGTACTTC. Protein sequence: CASSVWSEGPPWGETQYF.

This clone has at least ten counts. This sample includes further DNA sequences coding for the same CDR3. The genes are TRBV9 and TRBJ2-2, with D maybe TRBD1 (6 bases). The CDR3 consists of 17 residues. V dropped 2 bases and J dropped 4 bases, with 18 bases sitting between them. Germline V CDR1 and CDR2: SGDLS, YYNGEE. CDR3 residues: CASSVRGGWSPTGELFF. The CDR3 nucleotides read TGTGCCAGCAGCGTCAGAGGGGGTTGGAGCCCCACCGGGGAGCTGTTTTTT. Full variable domain (outside the CDR3, taken from reference TRBV9 and TRBJ2-2): DSGVTQTPKHLITATGQRVTLRCSPRSGDLSVYWYQQSLDQGLQFLIQYYNGEERAKGNILERFSAQQFPDLHSELNLSSLELGDSALYFCASSVRGGWSPTGELFFGEGSRLTVL.

This rearrangement joins TRBV5-1 to TRBJ1-2; no clear D. V was pared by 6 bases and J by 2 bases, with 17 bases between. The CDR3 has 15 amino acids. Germline-derived CDR1 and CDR2 are SGHRS and YFSETQ. In DNA, the CDR3 is TGCGCCAGCACCCACAGTCTGAGCAACAACTATGGCTACACCTTC. Translated: CASTHSLSNNYGYTF.

This clone turned up a few times. CDR3 bases: TGTGCCAGCAGTGACGGGCTAGCTGACGATACGCAGTATTTT. As protein: CASSDGLADDTQYF. This sequence joins TRBV6-4 and TRBJ2-3; TRBD2 might be the D (5 bases). Germline V gives CDR1 MRHNA, CDR2 SNTAGT. Between the trimmed V and J ends, which lost 2 bases and 6 bases, there was a span of 12 bases. The CDR3 loop spans 14 amino acids.

This clone occurred a few times. This sequence joins TRBV10-3 and TRBJ1-2, with TRBD1 identical over 8 bases. The CDR3 consists of 14 residues. Trimming removed 5 bases from V and 8 bases from J; junction bases left unmatched: 10. Germline-derived CDR1 and CDR2 are ENHRY and SYGVKD. The CDR3 bases are TGTGCCATCAGTCATACAGGGGGAAACGAGGGCTACACCTTC. Its protein product is CAISHTGGNEGYTF.

This chain links TRBV6-1 with TRBJ1-1; 11 nucleotides align to TRBD1. Unmatched junction bases numbered 6, after V lost 7 bases and J lost 5 bases. This CDR3 is 14 amino acids long. Germline V gene lookup returns CDR1 MNHNS and CDR2 SASEGT. DNA for the CDR3: TGTGCCAGCATCGGGACAGGGGGTCGGACTGAAGCTTTCTTT. Protein sequence: CASIGTGGRTEAFF.

In its sample, this clone was seen many times. V gene TRBV4-3 combines with J gene TRBJ2-7; D not resolved. Germline CDR1 is LGHNA and CDR2 is YSLEER. This CDR3 has 13 residues. Trimming removed 1 base at V and 3 bases at J, with 7 bases between. CDR3 region: CASSQVGGYEQYF. CDR3 bases: TGCGCCAGCAGCCAAGTCGGTGGCTACGAGCAGTACTTC.